Listed below are T cell receptor beta chains from one sample, sequenced in a study of human T cells and chemical hapten exposure. One entry per CDR3 protein results from TCRdb running MiXCR on the RACE reads. This table has around 380,000 distinct CDR3 sequences, approximately 5% appearing once. Sequenced material: whole blood, taken in connection with sensitization to the hapten diphenylcyclopropenone (DPC). The source of these receptors is a woman in her late teens or twenties with alopecia areata. Some clones in this sample may be carry-over from other donors' samples. Both conserved end residues are part of each CDR3. The D gene is left open where the match is weak. Some rows have no size entry. The others give once, few or many, or a class for an expanded clone.

clone_size cdr3_length d_call j_call v_call cdr3_nt cdr3_aa
many 16 TRBD2 TRBJ2-1 TRBV19 TGTGCCAGTAGCCAACAACTAGCGGGGGAACTCTATGAGCAGTTCTTC CASSQQLAGELYEQFF
few 15 NA TRBJ1-5 TRBV7-2 TGTGCCAGCAGCTTAACAGCGGGGGGTCATCAGCCCCAGCATTTT CASSLTAGGHQPQHF
few 13 NA TRBJ1-1 TRBV12-3/TRBV12-4 TGTGCCAGCAGTTTCCGACAAGACACTGAAGCTTTCTTT CASSFRQDTEAFF
NA 17 TRBD2 TRBJ2-3 TRBV12-3/TRBV12-4 TGTGCCAGCAGCCCTGGACTTAGCGGGGCGAGGGGAGATACGCAGTATTTT CASSPGLSGARGDTQYF
few 16 TRBD1 TRBJ1-4 TRBV10-3 TGTGCCATCAGTGAGGGCAGGGGGCTATCTAATGAAAAACTGTTTTTT CAISEGRGLSNEKLFF
NA 11 NA TRBJ1-5 TRBV28 TGTGCCAGCAGCGGACTATGGCCCCAGCATTTT CASSGLWPQHF
few 15 TRBD2 TRBJ2-3 TRBV20-1 TGCAGTGCGCCCTCAAGAGCGGGGGGGCAAGATACGCAGTATTTT CSAPSRAGGQDTQYF
NA 12 TRBD1 TRBJ1-5 TRBV6-6 TGTGCCAGCAGTTACAGGGGGCAGGCCCAGCATTTT CASSYRGQAQHF
few 15 TRBD2 TRBJ2-1 TRBV20-1 TGCAGTGCTAGAGATCCCACTAGCGGGGGTAATGAGCAGTTCTTC CSARDPTSGGNEQFF
NA 12 TRBD1 TRBJ2-3 TRBV20-1 TGCAGTGCTAGAGATACAGGGGGTACGCAGTATTTT CSARDTGGTQYF
few 13 NA TRBJ2-3 TRBV6-1 TGTGCCAGCAGTGATGGACAGCCAGATACGCAGTATTTT CASSDGQPDTQYF